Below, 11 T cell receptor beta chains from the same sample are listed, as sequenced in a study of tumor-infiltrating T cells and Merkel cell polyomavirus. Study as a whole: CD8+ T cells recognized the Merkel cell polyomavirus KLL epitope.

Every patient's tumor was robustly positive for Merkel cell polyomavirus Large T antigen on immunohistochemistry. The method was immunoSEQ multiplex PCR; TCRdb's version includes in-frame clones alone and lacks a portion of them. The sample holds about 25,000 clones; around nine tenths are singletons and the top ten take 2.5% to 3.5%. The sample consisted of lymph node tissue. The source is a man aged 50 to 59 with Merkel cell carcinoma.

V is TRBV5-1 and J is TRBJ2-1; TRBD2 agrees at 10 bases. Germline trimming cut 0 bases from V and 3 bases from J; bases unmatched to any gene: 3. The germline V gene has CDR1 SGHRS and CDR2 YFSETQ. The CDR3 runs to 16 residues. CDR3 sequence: CASSLVVAGGYNEQFF. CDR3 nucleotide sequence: TGCGCCAGCAGCTTGGTTGTAGCGGGAGGCTACAATGAGCAGTTCTTC.

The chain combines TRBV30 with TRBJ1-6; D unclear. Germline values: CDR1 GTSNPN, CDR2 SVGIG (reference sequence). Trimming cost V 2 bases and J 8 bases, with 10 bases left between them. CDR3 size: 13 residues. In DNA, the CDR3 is TGTGCCTGGAGTCCGCCTGCGGATTCACCCCTCCACTTT. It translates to CAWSPPADSPLHF.

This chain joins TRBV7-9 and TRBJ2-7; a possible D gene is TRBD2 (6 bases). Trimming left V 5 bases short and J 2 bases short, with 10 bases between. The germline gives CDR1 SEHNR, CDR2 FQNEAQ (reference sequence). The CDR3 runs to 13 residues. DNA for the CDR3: TGTGCCAGCAGCCCGACTAGACCCTACGAGCAGTACTTC. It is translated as CASSPTRPYEQYF. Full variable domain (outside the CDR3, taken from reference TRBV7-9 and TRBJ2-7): DTGVSQNPRHKITKRGQNVTFRCDPISEHNRLYWYRQTLGQGPEFLTYFQNEAQLEKSRLLSDRFSAERPKGSFSTLEIQRTEQGDSAMYLCASSPTRPYEQYFGPGTRLTVT.

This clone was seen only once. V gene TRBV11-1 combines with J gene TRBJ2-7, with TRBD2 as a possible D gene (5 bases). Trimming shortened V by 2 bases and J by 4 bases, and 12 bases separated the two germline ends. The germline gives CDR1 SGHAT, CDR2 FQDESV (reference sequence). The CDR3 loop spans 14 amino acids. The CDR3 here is CASSLSDGEYEQYF. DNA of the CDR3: TGTGCCAGCAGCTTATCGGACGGGGAGTACGAGCAGTACTTC.

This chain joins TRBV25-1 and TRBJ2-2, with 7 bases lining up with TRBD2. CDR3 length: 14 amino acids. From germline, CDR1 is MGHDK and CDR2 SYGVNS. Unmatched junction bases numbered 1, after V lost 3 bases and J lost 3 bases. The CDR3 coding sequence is TGTGCCAGCAGTGAGGCGGGGGACACCGGGGAGCTGTTTTTT. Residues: CASSEAGDTGELFF.

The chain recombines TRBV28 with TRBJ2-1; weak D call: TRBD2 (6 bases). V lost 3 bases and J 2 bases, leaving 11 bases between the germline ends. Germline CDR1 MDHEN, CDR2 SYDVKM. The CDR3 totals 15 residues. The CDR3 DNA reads TGTGCCAGCAGTTTGGGGGGAGGACCCTACAATGAGCAGTTCTTC. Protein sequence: CASSLGGGPYNEQFF.

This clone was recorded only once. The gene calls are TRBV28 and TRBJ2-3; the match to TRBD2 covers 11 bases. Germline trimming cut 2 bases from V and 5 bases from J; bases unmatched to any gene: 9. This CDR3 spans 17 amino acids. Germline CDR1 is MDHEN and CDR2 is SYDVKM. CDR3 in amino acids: CASSLLPGLAVGDTQYF. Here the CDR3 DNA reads TGTGCCAGCAGTTTACTGCCGGGACTAGCGGTCGGAGATACGCAGTATTTT.

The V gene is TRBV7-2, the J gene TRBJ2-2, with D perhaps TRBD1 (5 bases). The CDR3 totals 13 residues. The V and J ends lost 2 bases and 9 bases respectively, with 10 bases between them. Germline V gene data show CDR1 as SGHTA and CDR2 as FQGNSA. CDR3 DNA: TGTGCCAGCAGCTTACAGGGCGGCCGGGAGCTGTTTTTT. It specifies CASSLQGGRELFF.

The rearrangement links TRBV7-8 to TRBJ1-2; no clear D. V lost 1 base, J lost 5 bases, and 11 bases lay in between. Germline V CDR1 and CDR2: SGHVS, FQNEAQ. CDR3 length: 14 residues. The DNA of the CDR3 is TGTGCCAGCAGCTTAGATTGGCTGTCGTATGGCTACACCTTC. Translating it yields CASSLDWLSYGYTF.

CDR3 sequence (DNA): TGTGCCAGCAGCGTACTTTCTGGGGCGGGGGGGCAGCACGAGCAGTACTTC. Its protein is CASSVLSGAGGQHEQYF. The chain carries TRBV9 and TRBJ2-7, with 9 positions matching TRBD2. The germline V gene encodes CDR1 SGDLS and CDR2 YYNGEE. The CDR3 totals 17 residues. The junction had 13 bases not matched to a gene; V was cut back by 1 base and J by 5 bases.

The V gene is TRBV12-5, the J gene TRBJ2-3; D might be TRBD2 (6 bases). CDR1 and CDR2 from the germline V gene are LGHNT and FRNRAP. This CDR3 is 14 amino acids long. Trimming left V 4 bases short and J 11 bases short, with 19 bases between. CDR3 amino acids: CASGSGTPHAGQYF. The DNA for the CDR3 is TGTGCTAGTGGTTCCGGGACTCCACACGCGGGGCAGTATTTT.